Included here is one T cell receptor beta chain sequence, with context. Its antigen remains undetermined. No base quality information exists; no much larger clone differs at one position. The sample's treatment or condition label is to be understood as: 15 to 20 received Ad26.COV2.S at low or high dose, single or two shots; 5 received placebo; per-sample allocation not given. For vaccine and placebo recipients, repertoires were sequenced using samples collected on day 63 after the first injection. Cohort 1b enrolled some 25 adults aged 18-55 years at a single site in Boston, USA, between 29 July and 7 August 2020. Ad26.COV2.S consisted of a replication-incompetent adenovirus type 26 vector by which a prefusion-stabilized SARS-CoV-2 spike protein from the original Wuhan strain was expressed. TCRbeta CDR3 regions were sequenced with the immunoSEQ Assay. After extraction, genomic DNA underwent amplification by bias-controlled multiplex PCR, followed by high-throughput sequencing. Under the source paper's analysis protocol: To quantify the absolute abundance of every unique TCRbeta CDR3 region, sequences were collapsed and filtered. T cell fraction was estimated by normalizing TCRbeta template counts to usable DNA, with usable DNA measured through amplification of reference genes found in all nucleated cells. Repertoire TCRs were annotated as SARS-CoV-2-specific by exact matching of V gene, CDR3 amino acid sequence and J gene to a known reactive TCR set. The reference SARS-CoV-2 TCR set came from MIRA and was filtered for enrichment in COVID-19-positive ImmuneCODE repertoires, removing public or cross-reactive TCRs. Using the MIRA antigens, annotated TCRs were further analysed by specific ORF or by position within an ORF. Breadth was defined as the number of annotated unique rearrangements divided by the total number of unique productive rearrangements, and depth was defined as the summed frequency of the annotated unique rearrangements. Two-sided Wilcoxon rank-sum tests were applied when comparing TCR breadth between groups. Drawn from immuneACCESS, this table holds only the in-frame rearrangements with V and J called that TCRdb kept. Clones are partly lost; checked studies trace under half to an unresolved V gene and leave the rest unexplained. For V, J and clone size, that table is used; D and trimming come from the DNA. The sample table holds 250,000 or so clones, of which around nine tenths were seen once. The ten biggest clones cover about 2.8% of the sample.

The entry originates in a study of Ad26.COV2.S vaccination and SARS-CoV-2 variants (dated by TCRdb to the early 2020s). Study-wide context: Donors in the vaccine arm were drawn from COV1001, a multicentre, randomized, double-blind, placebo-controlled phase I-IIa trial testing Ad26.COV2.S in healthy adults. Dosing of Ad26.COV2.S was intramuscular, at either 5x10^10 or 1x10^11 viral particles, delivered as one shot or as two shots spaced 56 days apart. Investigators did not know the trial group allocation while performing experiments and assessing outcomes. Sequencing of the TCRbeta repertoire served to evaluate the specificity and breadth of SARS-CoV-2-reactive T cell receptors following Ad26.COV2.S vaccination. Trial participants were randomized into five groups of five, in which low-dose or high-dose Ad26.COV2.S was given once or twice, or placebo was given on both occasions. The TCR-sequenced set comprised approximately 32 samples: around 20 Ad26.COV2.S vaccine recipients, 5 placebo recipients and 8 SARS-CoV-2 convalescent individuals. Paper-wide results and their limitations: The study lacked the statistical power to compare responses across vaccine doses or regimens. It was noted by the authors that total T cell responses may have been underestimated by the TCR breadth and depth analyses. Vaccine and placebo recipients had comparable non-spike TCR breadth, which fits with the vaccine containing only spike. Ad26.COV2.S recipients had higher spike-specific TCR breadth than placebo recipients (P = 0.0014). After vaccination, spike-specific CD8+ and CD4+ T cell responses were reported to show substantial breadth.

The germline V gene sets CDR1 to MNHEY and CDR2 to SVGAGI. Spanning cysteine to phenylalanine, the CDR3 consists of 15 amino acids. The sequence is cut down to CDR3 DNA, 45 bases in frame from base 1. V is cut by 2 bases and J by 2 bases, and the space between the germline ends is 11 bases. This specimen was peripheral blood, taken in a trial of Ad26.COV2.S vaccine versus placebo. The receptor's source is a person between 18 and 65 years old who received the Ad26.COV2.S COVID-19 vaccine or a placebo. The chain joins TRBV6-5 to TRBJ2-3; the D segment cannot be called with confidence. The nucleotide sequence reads TGTGCCAGCAGTTACCGCGGATTTACCACAGATACGCAGTATTTT. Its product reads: CASSYRGFTTDTQYF.